This record concerns one T cell receptor (beta chain) sequence. This clone's antigen is unknown. No per-base quality is available; no much larger clone lies one base away. On a MiSeq, deep resolution sequencing aimed for a depth between 1 in 1 million and 1 in 200,000 T cells, with each clonotype covered 10x on average. The immunoSEQ hsTCRB Kit was used to generate TCR beta libraries. On the study's bioinformatics: The data were analyzed with ImmunoSEQ Analyzer and ImmunoSEQ Data Assistant, and V, D and J gene assignments followed IMGT definitions. Clonality, with values ranging from 0 to 1, was calculated as one minus the normalized Shannon entropy of productive rearrangement frequencies. Only overrepresented clonotypes making up at least 0.05% of each patient's repertoire were included in the public clonotype analysis. Thirteen repertoires from age-matched healthy donors, obtained from immuneACCESS, served as clonality controls. The source is immuneACCESS, and TCRdb retained only in-frame sequences with V and J called. Part of the clones is not carried over; for the studies checked, unresolved V genes explain less than half of this, and the remainder is unexplained. For V, J and clone size, that table is used; D and trimming come from the DNA. The sample yields 330,000 or so clones; roughly two thirds were counted once. Roughly 6.8% of the sample is held by the ten biggest clonotypes.

These data originate in a study of cytotoxic CD8 clonotypes in ibrutinib-treated CLL listed by TCRdb under 2021. Context from the whole study: The cohort included more than 14 treatment-naive and roughly ten relapsed/refractory patients; about 17 were IGHV unmutated. Responses were partial in some 24 patients and complete in 2; after median approximately 66 months follow-up, about 15 stayed in remission and 12 progressed. Response samples were taken after a median of roughly 12 months on treatment, ranging from about 6 to 40 months. On average, each sample had approximately 260,000 productive templates and around 100,000 productive rearrangements. Longitudinal samples were obtainable from about 30% of the roughly 86 participants in the trial. Cryopreserved peripheral blood mononuclear cells were collected before treatment, at response, and at either disease progression or sustained remission. Patients were still on ibrutinib when every remission and progressive disease sample was collected.

For TCR beta library preparation, 1.5 to 2 micrograms of genomic DNA were isolated from cryopreserved PBMCs. Longitudinal blood samples from CLL patients on ibrutinib monotherapy underwent high-throughput TCR beta sequencing. The patients took part in an open-label, single-center phase 2 trial of ibrutinib monotherapy. Taken from the germline V gene, the CDR1 and CDR2 loops are SGHDT and YYEEEE. Reading from cysteine to phenylalanine, the CDR3 counts 14 amino acids. Of all the DNA, just the CDR3 is kept, 42 bases in frame from base 1. V is cut by 0 bases and J by 4 bases, and the space between the germline ends is 11 bases. Results and caveats for the whole study, not just this receptor: Sampling times were not matched between sustained-remission and progressing patients, and lymph node repertoires were not studied. Public clonotypes were rare and either shrank or stayed stable during treatment, and the rise in clonality at ibrutinib response reflected expansion of private clonotypes. Clonality increased at ibrutinib response, stayed stable in sustained remission, and fell back toward baseline at progression. Baseline clonality was found to be higher than that of age-matched healthy donors and was strongly correlated with circulating CD8+ T-cell counts.

Recombination linked TRBV5-6 to TRBJ2-7, with a weak D call of TRBD1 (5 bases match). This clonotype originated in a human donor with chronic lymphocytic leukemia. Source: PBMCs, taken after 36 months of ibrutinib treatment. The nucleotide sequence reads TGTGCCAGCAGCTTGGGTGGCAGGGAATACGAGCAGTACTTC. It is translated as CASSLGGREYEQYF. Extended through the reference TRBV5-6 and TRBJ2-7 proteins, this CDR3 yields the full variable domain: DAGVTQSPTHLIKTRGQQVTLRCSPKSGHDTVSWYQQALGQGPQFIFQYYEEEERQRGNFPDRFSGHQFPNYSSELNVNALLLGDSALYLCASSLGGREYEQYFGPGTRLTVT.